The 13 T cell receptor beta chains in this list originate from one sample, sequenced in a study of shared clonotypes between healthy human individuals. TCRdb's copy holds only in-frame clones and misses some; the assay was immunoSEQ multiplex PCR. The sample holds around 500,000 clones, about four fifths seen once. The specimen was PBMCs. Receptor source: a woman in her forties in good health. Some clones in this sample may be carry-over from other donors' samples.

V usage is TRBV4-2 and J usage is TRBJ1-4; D unresolved. The CDR3 has 14 residues. CDR1 and CDR2 (germline): LGHNA, YNFKEQ. V was trimmed by 1 base and J by 5 bases, leaving 8 bases between them. The CDR3 nucleotides read TGTGCCAGCAGCCAAGTCGGCGGGAATGAAAAACTGTTTTTT. It encodes CASSQVGGNEKLFF.

The chain combines TRBV11-3 with TRBJ2-3, with TRBD2 matching over 10 bases. With V trimmed by 7 bases and J by 4 bases, 8 bases remained unmatched. Germline V gene lookup returns CDR1 SGHNT and CDR2 YENEEA. The CDR3 is 15 residues long. In DNA, the CDR3 is TGTGCCAGCACCTATAGCGGGAGGAGGTCAGATACGCAGTATTTT. It codes for CASTYSGRRSDTQYF.

This clone is a singleton in its sample. The chain carries TRBV9 and TRBJ1-3, with 7 bases that match TRBD1. CDR1 SGDLS and CDR2 YYNGEE come from the germline V gene. This CDR3 has 16 amino acids. Trimming removed 1 base from V and 3 bases from J; junction bases left unmatched: 7. CDR3 coding DNA: TGTGCCAGCAGCGTACAGGGGGGCCTCGGTGGAAACACCATATATTTT. The encoded protein is CASSVQGGLGGNTIYF.

This sequence joins TRBV19 and TRBJ2-7; tentatively, D is TRBD2 (5 bases). The CDR3 extends over 14 amino acids. The V gene's germline CDR1 is LNHDA and CDR2 SQIVND (reference sequence). V lost 3 bases and J lost 0, with 9 bases in between. CDR3 DNA sequence: TGTGCCAGTAGTATTTTCCGGGACTCCTACGAGCAGTACTTC. Amino acids: CASSIFRDSYEQYF.

The chain carries TRBV21-1 and TRBJ1-1. TRBV21-1 is a known pseudogene. The CDR3 extends over 16 amino acids. Here the CDR3 reads CASSNRCRQENTEAFF. CDR3 bases: TGTGCCAGCAGCAATAGATGTCGGCAAGAGAACACTGAAGCTTTCTTT.

The chain uses TRBV7-6 and TRBJ1-3; D remains ambiguous. Germline V gene data show CDR1 as SGHVS and CDR2 as FNYEAQ. Trimming took off 5 bases at V and 0 bases at J, with 8 bases between the two ends. The CDR3 contains 14 residues. CDR3 sequence: CASSLPSSGNTIYF. In DNA, the CDR3 is TGTGCCAGCAGCCTCCCAAGCTCTGGAAACACCATATATTTT.

This clone was observed a few times. The rearrangement joins TRBV5-4 to TRBJ2-7; 9 nucleotides align to TRBD1. CDR1 and CDR2 from the germline V gene are SGHNT and YYREEE (reference sequence). The CDR3 loop spans 14 amino acids. J gave up 9 bases and V 0 bases, and 7 bases lay outside the gene matches. The CDR3 DNA sequence: TGTGCCAGCAGCTTGGAACAGGGGGCTCTCGGGCAGTACTTC. This encodes CASSLEQGALGQYF.

The CDR3 region is CASSQEPLAGREQYF. The DNA for the CDR3 is TGCGCCAGCAGCCAAGAGCCTCTAGCGGGTCGAGAGCAGTACTTC. V and J are TRBV4-1 and TRBJ2-5, with 8 bases lining up with TRBD2. J lost 11 bases, V lost 0 bases, and 11 bases had no gene match. CDR3 size: 15 residues. The germline CDR1 and CDR2 sequences are MGHRA and YSYEKL.

The gene calls are TRBV7-2 and TRBJ2-7; D assignment may be TRBD1 or TRBD2 (6 bases each). V lost 5 bases and J lost 4, with 15 bases in between. The germline gives CDR1 SGHTA, CDR2 FQGNSA. The CDR3 sequence is 14 residues long. CDR3 DNA sequence: TGTGCCAGCAGCCCTGGTCCGGGGGCGTACGAGCAGTACTTC. Translating gives CASSPGPGAYEQYF.

V and J are TRBV7-9 and TRBJ1-1, with 7 bases matching TRBD1. The CDR3 consists of 16 residues. Trimming cost V 7 bases and J 0 bases; bases outside gene matches: 11. Germline V lookup: CDR1 SEHNR, CDR2 FQNEAQ (reference sequence). CDR3 in DNA: TGTGCCAGCATAGAAAAGGGGGCGCGGGTGAACACTGAAGCTTTCTTT. Translating it yields CASIEKGARVNTEAFF.

The chain carries TRBV10-2 and TRBJ2-1; TRBD2 matches 15 bases. The CDR3 covers 14 residues. Germline assignment: CDR1 WSHSY and CDR2 SAAADI. The V segment lost 6 bases and the J segment 8 bases; nucleotides outside the gene matches: 2. The CDR3 DNA reads as TGCGCCAGCAGAAGGACTAGCGGGAGGGATGAGCAGTTCTTC. It translates to CASRRTSGRDEQFF.

The chain employs TRBV10-2 and TRBJ2-3; TRBD2 matches 7 bases. The CDR3 is 14 residues long. V was clipped by 6 bases and J by 4 bases; unmatched bases: 7. Germline V gives CDR1 WSHSY, CDR2 SAAADI. The CDR3 spells CASRGFGGADTQYF. CDR3 DNA: TGCGCCAGCAGGGGCTTTGGGGGGGCAGATACGCAGTATTTT.

The V and J genes are TRBV4-2 and TRBJ1-1, with D unclear. Germline V CDR1 and CDR2: LGHNA, YNFKEQ. CDR3 length: 13 residues. Trimming shortened V by 4 bases and J by 1 base, and 7 bases separated the two germline ends. In DNA form, the CDR3 reads TGTGCCAGCAGCCGGCCGGGGAACACTGAAGCTTTCTTT. Encoded protein: CASSRPGNTEAFF.